These 27 T cell receptor beta chains were sequenced from one sample in a study of cytomegalovirus exposure and HLA in healthy donors. This PCR relied on a set of 60 Vbeta primers and 13 Jbeta primers. The repertoire was sequenced with immunoSEQ multiplex PCR; TCRdb's copy has only in-frame clones and lacks some. The sample holds some 120,000 clones, around 82% seen once. Sample: PBMCs. These receptor sequences come from a male donor in good health and CMV-seropositive.

The chain employs TRBV5-1 and TRBJ1-4, with no clear D. CDR3 size: 16 residues. Germline CDR1 reads SGHRS; CDR2 reads YFSETQ. The V gene lost 6 bases and the J gene lost 7 bases, with 22 bases spanning the gap. CDR3 DNA: TGCGCCAGCACCCCGACACCGTCCGGCCCCTTTGAAAAACTGTTTTTT. It encodes CASTPTPSGPFEKLFF.

The chain has TRBV28 and TRBJ2-1, with D perhaps TRBD2 (6 bases). The germline V and J ends were trimmed by 4 bases and 4 bases, with 14 bases remaining between them. CDR3 length equals 15 residues. Germline CDR1 MDHEN, CDR2 SYDVKM. This CDR3 reads CASSSWGDKYNEQFF. CDR3 nucleotide sequence: TGTGCCAGCAGTTCCTGGGGGGATAAATACAATGAGCAGTTCTTC. Filled out from reference TRBV28 and TRBJ2-1, the complete variable domain reads DVKVTQSSRYLVKRTGEKVFLECVQDMDHENMFWYRQDPGLGLRLIYFSYDVKMKEKGDIPEGYSVSREKKERFSLILESASTNQTSMYLCASSSWGDKYNEQFFGPGTRLTVL.

This sequence joins TRBV6-1 and TRBJ2-3; 9 bases match TRBD1. Trimming took 5 bases from V and 5 from J; bases not matched to a gene: 8. CDR3 length: 15 residues. Looked up from germline, CDR1 is MNHNS and CDR2 is SASEGT. CDR3 in DNA: TGTGCCAGCAGTTCCCGGGACAGGGAAGGAGATACGCAGTATTTT. Protein product: CASSSRDREGDTQYF.

The chain couples TRBV21-1 to TRBJ2-3; TRBD1, the D gene given by the table, was not confirmed from the DNA. TRBV21-1 is tagged as a pseudogene. This CDR3 comprises 16 residues. The CDR3, as DNA: TGTGCCAGCAGCGTAGGACAGGGGGAGTTAGCAGATACGCAGTATTTT. Translating it yields CASSVGQGELADTQYF.

This chain connects TRBV5-6 to TRBJ1-5, with D perhaps matching TRBD1 (6 bases). CDR3 length equals 14 residues. CDR1 SGHDT and CDR2 YYEEEE come from the germline V gene. V lost 4 bases and J lost 0, with 8 bases in between. The CDR3 nucleotides are TGTGCCAGCAGCAGGACAGATAGCAATCAGCCCCAGCATTTT. Translated: CASSRTDSNQPQHF. Based on the CDR3 plus reference TRBV5-6 and TRBJ1-5, the full variable domain is DAGVTQSPTHLIKTRGQQVTLRCSPKSGHDTVSWYQQALGQGPQFIFQYYEEEERQRGNFPDRFSGHQFPNYSSELNVNALLLGDSALYLCASSRTDSNQPQHFGDGTRLSIL.

V is TRBV27 and J is TRBJ2-7; 12 nucleotides line up with TRBD2. CDR1 is MNHEY and CDR2 is SMNVEV in the germline V gene (reference sequence). CDR3 length equals 16 residues. V was clipped by 5 bases and J by 2 bases; unmatched bases: 7. The CDR3 sequence: CASSLAGGRGAYEQYF. CDR3 DNA: TGTGCCAGCAGTCTAGCGGGAGGGCGAGGGGCCTACGAGCAGTACTTC.

The chain links TRBV4-3 to TRBJ2-3; the D gene is possibly TRBD2 (6 bases). Germline CDR1 is LGHNA and CDR2 is YSLEER. Trimming removed 2 bases at V and 0 bases at J, with 18 bases between. The CDR3 loop spans 18 amino acids. This chain's CDR3 is CASSQRRPGRGSTDTQYF. The CDR3 DNA reads TGCGCCAGCAGCCAACGAAGGCCGGGACGGGGGAGCACAGATACGCAGTATTTT.

This clone was observed once. V gene TRBV27 combines with J gene TRBJ2-3; TRBD2 is a possible D gene (6 bases). The CDR3 has 16 amino acids. Trimming took 2 bases from V and 2 from J, leaving 14 bases between them. Germline CDR1 reads MNHEY; CDR2 reads SMNVEV (reference sequence). CDR3 coding DNA: TGTGCCAGCAGTTTACTACCTAGCGAGCACACAGATACGCAGTATTTT. Encoded protein: CASSLLPSEHTDTQYF.

This clone appeared a single time. The chain joins TRBV28 to TRBJ2-3; 7 bases match TRBD2. CDR3 length equals 15 residues. Germline V gene data show CDR1 as MDHEN and CDR2 as SYDVKM. J gave up 0 bases and V 5 bases, and 5 bases lay outside the gene matches. The CDR3 coding sequence is TGTGCCAGCAGTGGGACTACCCTTAGCACAGATACGCAGTATTTT. Its translation is CASSGTTLSTDTQYF.

This chain links TRBV9 with TRBJ2-6; 10 bases agree with TRBD1. J gave up 4 bases and V 0 bases, and 4 bases lay outside the gene matches. In germline, CDR1 is SGDLS, CDR2 YYNGEE. This CDR3 is built from 17 residues. The CDR3 DNA reads as TGTGCCAGCAGCGTAGGAGACAGGGGGCCAGGGGCCAACGTCCTGACTTTC. Protein sequence: CASSVGDRGPGANVLTF.

In this sample, this clone turned up a few times. V is TRBV10-3 and J is TRBJ1-3; D remains unclear. This CDR3 comprises 11 residues. V shed 8 bases and J shed 3 bases, with 5 bases lying between them. The germline V gene has CDR1 ENHRY and CDR2 SYGVKD. In DNA, the CDR3 is TGTGCCATCCGCGATGGAAACACCATATATTTT. Its translation is CAIRDGNTIYF.

The chain has TRBV11-2 and TRBJ2-5, with TRBD2 as a possible D gene (6 bases). The CDR3 is made up of 15 amino acids. V lost 5 bases and J lost 2, with 15 bases in between. Germline CDR1 SGHAT, CDR2 FQNNGV. The CDR3 sequence: CASSSVAEEQETQYF. The CDR3 nucleotides read TGTGCCAGCAGCAGTGTAGCGGAGGAACAAGAGACCCAGTACTTC. Supplemented by reference TRBV11-2 and TRBJ2-5, the full variable domain reads EAGVAQSPRYKIIEKRQSVAFWCNPISGHATLYWYQQILGQGPKLLIQFQNNGVVDDSQLPKDRFSAERLKGVDSTLKIQPAKLEDSAVYLCASSSVAEEQETQYFGPGTRLLVL.

The chain joins TRBV9 to TRBJ2-7, with 10 bases identical to TRBD1. Per germline, CDR1 SGDLS and CDR2 YYNGEE. The junction had 5 bases not matched to a gene; V was cut back by 1 base and J by 4 bases. CDR3 length equals 15 residues. The CDR3: CASSVWGTGVYEQYF. Here the CDR3 DNA reads TGTGCCAGCAGCGTATGGGGGACAGGGGTATACGAGCAGTACTTC. The full variable domain, with the rest looked up from reference TRBV9 and TRBJ2-7, is DSGVTQTPKHLITATGQRVTLRCSPRSGDLSVYWYQQSLDQGLQFLIQYYNGEERAKGNILERFSAQQFPDLHSELNLSSLELGDSALYFCASSVWGTGVYEQYFGPGTRLTVT.

The chain links TRBV19 to TRBJ1-1, with 9 bases aligning to TRBD1. The CDR3 totals 13 residues. V dropped 7 bases and J dropped 4; count of bases not matched to a gene: 4. Germline lookup yields CDR1 LNHDA and CDR2 SQIVND (reference sequence). The CDR3 DNA is TGTGCCAGTAAACGACAGGGGGGCACTGAAGCTTTCTTT. It translates to CASKRQGGTEAFF.

V is TRBV5-1 and J is TRBJ2-7; 11 bases align to TRBD1. Germline CDR1 is SGHRS and CDR2 is YFSETQ. V dropped 1 base and J dropped 3; count of bases not matched to a gene: 3. The CDR3 loop spans 15 amino acids. The CDR3 DNA reads as TGCGCCAGCAGCTTGTCCGGGACAGGGGGCTACGAGCAGTACTTC. It codes for CASSLSGTGGYEQYF.

The chain uses TRBV4-2 and TRBJ2-5; tentatively, D is TRBD2 (5 bases). Matching the DNA end better, TRBJ2-7 makes the J call doubtful. Per the germline V gene, CDR1 is LGHNA and CDR2 is YNFKEQ. The CDR3 consists of 13 residues. The chain's CDR3 is CASASSEVYEQYF. Here the CDR3 DNA reads TGTGCCAGCGCCTCATCGGAGGTATACGAGCAGTACTTC.

This sequence joins TRBV7-2 and TRBJ2-5, with TRBD1 identical over 9 bases. CDR3 length: 15 residues. Germline V gene data show CDR1 as SGHTA and CDR2 as FQGNSA. Trimming at V came to 3 bases and at J to 4 bases, leaving 6 bases not matched to a gene. The CDR3 here is CASSFDRGGGETQYF. The CDR3 DNA sequence: TGTGCCAGCAGCTTTGACAGGGGGGGAGGAGAGACCCAGTACTTC. Drawing the rest from reference TRBV7-2 and TRBJ2-5, the complete variable domain is GAGVSQSPSNKVTEKGKDVELRCDPISGHTALYWYRQSLGQGLEFLIYFQGNSAPDKSGLPSDRFSAERTGGSVSTLTIQRTQQEDSAVYLCASSFDRGGGETQYFGPGTRLLVL.

The chain combines TRBV9 with TRBJ2-7; D is uncertain. Germline CDR1 and CDR2: SGDLS and YYNGEE. Trimming removed 3 bases at V and 0 bases at J, with 13 bases between. CDR3 length: 15 amino acids. DNA for the CDR3: TGTGCCAGCAGCGCCCATGGGCACCACTCCTACGAGCAGTACTTC. It is translated as CASSAHGHHSYEQYF.

J is TRBJ2-1 and V is TRBV7-2; the D gene is possibly TRBD2 (6 bases). Trimming took 4 bases from V and 8 from J, leaving 24 bases between them. CDR3 length: 17 amino acids. From germline, CDR1 is SGHTA and CDR2 FQGNSA. The CDR3 protein is CASSWDDGREGIYEQFF. In DNA form, the CDR3 reads TGTGCCAGCAGCTGGGACGATGGGCGGGAAGGGATATATGAGCAGTTCTTC.

The rearrangement links TRBV7-3 to TRBJ2-1, with TRBD2 matching over 7 bases. Germline assignment: CDR1 SGHTA and CDR2 FQGTGA. The J segment lost 8 bases and the V segment lost 3 bases, leaving 4 bases of the junction unmatched. This CDR3 contains 13 residues. CDR3 bases: TGTGCCAGCAGCTTTGGCGGGAGCGATGAGCAGTTCTTC. This translates into CASSFGGSDEQFF.

A word on this clone: At one boundary the junction diverges from the germline segment, which might be a read error. V gene TRBV29-1 combines with J gene TRBJ2-3; 9 bases map to TRBD2. The CDR3 is 19 amino acids. The germline gives CDR1 SQVTM, CDR2 ANQGSEA. The CDR3 sequence is CSGELGLPGTSSYTDTQYF. CDR3 sequence (DNA): TGCAGCGGTGAACTGGGACTCCCAGGGACTAGCAGTTACACAGATACGCAGTATTTT.

This clone was seen only a few times. This rearrangement joins TRBV10-3 to TRBJ1-3; D unresolved. The V and J ends lost 3 bases and 0 bases respectively, with 12 bases between them. Looked up from germline, CDR1 is ENHRY and CDR2 is SYGVKD. This CDR3 region has 16 residues. The CDR3, as DNA: TGTGCCATCAGTGAACTGGTCATAAGCTCTGGAAACACCATATATTTT. It encodes CAISELVISSGNTIYF.

This rearrangement joins TRBV27 to TRBJ1-5; the D is unclear. Germline values: CDR1 MNHEY, CDR2 SMNVEV (reference sequence). This CDR3 contains 14 residues. Deletions cut 5 bases from V and 7 bases from J, with 15 bases between. CDR3 amino acids: CASSQRGSGQPQHF. The CDR3 nucleotides read TGTGCCAGCAGTCAGCGTGGTAGCGGACAGCCCCAGCATTTT.

The sample holds one count of this clone. The chain combines TRBV13 with TRBJ2-7; 7 bases match TRBD1. The CDR3 is 14 residues long. CDR1 and CDR2 (germline): PRHDT, FYEKMQ (reference sequence). V gave up 2 bases and J gave up 3 bases; unmatched junction bases: 4. The CDR3 DNA reads TGTGCCAGCAGCTTACTGAGACAGGGCTACGAGCAGTACTTC. Translated, it gives CASSLLRQGYEQYF.

The chain employs TRBV7-9 and TRBJ2-7; TRBD1 is a possible D gene (5 bases). The germline V and J ends were trimmed by 4 bases and 6 bases, with 16 bases remaining between them. Looked up from germline, CDR1 is SEHNR and CDR2 is FQNEAQ (reference sequence). The CDR3 loop spans 14 amino acids. The CDR3 is CASSSYGAAGEQYF. The CDR3 nucleotides read TGTGCCAGCAGCTCATATGGGGCGGCCGGCGAGCAGTACTTC. The full variable domain, completed using reference TRBV7-9 and TRBJ2-7, is DTGVSQNPRHKITKRGQNVTFRCDPISEHNRLYWYRQTLGQGPEFLTYFQNEAQLEKSRLLSDRFSAERPKGSFSTLEIQRTEQGDSAMYLCASSSYGAAGEQYFGPGTRLTVT.

The J gene is TRBJ1-3, the V gene TRBV7-2, with unresolved D. The CDR3 loop spans 14 amino acids. The ends were cut back, 4 bases at V and 11 bases at J, with 18 bases in the middle. Germline loops: CDR1 SGHTA, CDR2 FQGNSA. The CDR3 loop is CASSSYSISDAIYF. CDR3 coding DNA: TGTGCCAGCAGCTCCTATAGCATTAGTGACGCCATATATTTT.

V is TRBV4-3 and J is TRBJ2-2; no definite D call. CDR1 is LGHNA and CDR2 is YSLEER in the germline V gene. The ends were cut back, 5 bases at V and 4 bases at J, with 11 bases in the middle. This CDR3 has 14 residues. In DNA, the CDR3 is TGCGCCAGCAGCTCTCGGAGAACCACCGGGGAGCTGTTTTTT. This sequence encodes CASSSRRTTGELFF.